The TCR beta chain under discussion was sequenced for a study of glioma-infiltrating T cells after dendritic cell vaccination. Amplification used 60 V beta primers and 13 J beta primers. TCRdb's table, derived via immunoSEQ multiplex PCR, lists solely in-frame clones and lacks some. The top ten clones hold about 5% of a sample with about 50,000 clones, about nine tenths of them seen once. Germline CDR1 is LNHDA and CDR2 is SQIVND (reference sequence). V was pared by 7 bases and J by 1 base, with 5 bases of the junction left unmatched. The CDR3 runs 17 residues. The time point here: after dendritic cell vaccination, including at tumor progression/relapse. Only patients with spare fresh-frozen tumor and over two years of follow-up were included. PBMC were collected before vaccination, two weeks after the third vaccination, and at progression.

V gene TRBV19 combines with J gene TRBJ2-1; the match to TRBD2 covers 15 bases. This receptor was identified in a human donor with glioblastoma. The sequences come from blood, collected after dendritic cell vaccination. The CDR3 DNA reads TGTGCCAGTACGGGACTAGCGGGAGGCAGGTCCTACAATGAGCAGTTCTTC. Translation: CASTGLAGGRSYNEQFF.